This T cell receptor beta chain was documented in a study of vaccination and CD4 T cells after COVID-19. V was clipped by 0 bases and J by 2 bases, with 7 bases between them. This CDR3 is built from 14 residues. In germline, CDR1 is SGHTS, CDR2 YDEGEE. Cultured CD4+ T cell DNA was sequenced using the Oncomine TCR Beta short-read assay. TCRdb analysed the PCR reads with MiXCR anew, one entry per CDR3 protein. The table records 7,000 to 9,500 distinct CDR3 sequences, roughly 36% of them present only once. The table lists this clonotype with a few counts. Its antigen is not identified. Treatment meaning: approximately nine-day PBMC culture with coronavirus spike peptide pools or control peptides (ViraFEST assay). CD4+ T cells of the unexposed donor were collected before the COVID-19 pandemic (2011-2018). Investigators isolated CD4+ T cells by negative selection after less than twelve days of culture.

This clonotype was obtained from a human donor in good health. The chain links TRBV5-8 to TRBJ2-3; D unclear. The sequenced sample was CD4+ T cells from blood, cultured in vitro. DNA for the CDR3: TGTGCCAGCAGCTTGGTGACGGTCACAGATACGCAGTATTTT. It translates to CASSLVTVTDTQYF.